These T cell receptor beta chains were read from a single sample in a study of PD-L1 blockade in urothelial cancer. The method was immunoSEQ multiplex PCR; TCRdb's version includes in-frame clones alone and lacks a portion of them. This table has roughly 60,000 clones, around 79% appearing once. This material consisted of PBMCs, taken around atezolizumab (anti-PD-L1) treatment. These receptors were collected from an older man with urothelial cancer. Each CDR3 is given with its conserved first and last residue. Each record gives: J gene, clone size, V gene, D gene, CDR3 DNA, CDR3 protein. D genes are given only for firm matches. A row's size may be missing; if present it is once, few, many or a size class.

>TRBJ1-5|.|TRBV5-1|.
TGCGCCAGCAGCTTGGTTCCGGGCAATCAGCCCCAGCATTTT
CASSLVPGNQPQHF
>TRBJ2-3|.|TRBV6-4|.
TGTGCCAGCATGAGACACCAATCTACGCAGTATTTT
CASMRHQSTQYF
>TRBJ2-1|.|TRBV29-1|.
TGCAGCGTTGAAGGTCGGGATAGGCTGGATGGCAATGAGCAGTTCTTC
CSVEGRDRLDGNEQFF
>TRBJ1-5|.|TRBV6-1|TRBD1
TGTGCCAGCAGTACTCAGGGACAGTACAATCAGCCCCAGCATTTT
CASSTQGQYNQPQHF
>TRBJ2-3|once|TRBV7-9|.
TGTGCCAGCAGGCCGCGGGCTGATACGCAGTATTTT
CASRPRADTQYF
>TRBJ2-2|.|TRBV2|.
TGTGCCAGTCAGAGGACAGCGGACACCGGGGAGCTGTTTTTT
CASQRTADTGELFF
>TRBJ1-5|.|TRBV10-2|TRBD1
TGCGCCAGCACCGAGACAGGGAAAAATCAGCCCCAGCATTTT
CASTETGKNQPQHF
>TRBJ2-7|.|TRBV6-6|.
TGTGCCAGCATCCCGGTGGGGGGTAACTCCTACGAGCAGTACTTC
CASIPVGGNSYEQYF
>TRBJ2-1|.|TRBV7-9|TRBD2
TGTGCCAGCAGCTTAGAGGTGGGAGGGCCTGGCAATGAGCAGTTCTTC
CASSLEVGGPGNEQFF
>TRBJ2-1|.|TRBV15|TRBD2
TGTGCCACCAGCGGCGGGAGAAGGAACAATGAGCAGTTCTTC
CATSGGRRNNEQFF
>TRBJ1-4|.|TRBV11-2|.
TGTGCCAGCAGCTTTCTAGGCGGGGGGGCCGGGGAAAAACTGTTTTTT
CASSFLGGGAGEKLFF
>TRBJ1-2|once|TRBV5-1|.
TGCGCCAGCAGCTCTGACACTTCTTCTAACTATGGCTACACCTTC
CASSSDTSSNYGYTF
>TRBJ2-5|.|TRBV11-2|TRBD2
TGTGCCAGCAGCTGGGGGACTAGCGGGCAAGAGACCCAGTACTTC
CASSWGTSGQETQYF
>TRBJ1-5|.|TRBV5-5|.
TGTGCCAGCAGCCTGACAGGTCCCTATAATCAGCCCCAGCATTTT
CASSLTGPYNQPQHF
>TRBJ2-5|.|TRBV7-8|TRBD2
TGTGCCAGCAGCCCCCAGAGGCTAGCGGAATGGACCAAAGAGACCCAGTACTTC
CASSPQRLAEWTKETQYF
>TRBJ1-5|.|TRBV7-9|.
TGTGCCAGCAGCGTAGATAACACCGGAGGGCCCCAGCATTTT
CASSVDNTGGPQHF
>TRBJ2-7|.|TRBV5-6|.
TGTGCCAGCAGCTTGCCAGGGGTACGCGAGCAGTACTTC
CASSLPGVREQYF
>TRBJ1-5|.|TRBV5-5|TRBD1
TGTGCCAGCAGCCCGGGGACAGGGGGATCTCAGCCCCAGCATTTT
CASSPGTGGSQPQHF
>TRBJ2-7|.|TRBV2|.
TGTGCCAGCGGGTTGGACAGAGCCTCCTACGAACAGTACTTC
CASGLDRASYEQYF
>TRBJ2-3|.|TRBV4-2|TRBD1
TGTGCCAGCAGCCAAGTAGGGGGCGGCGACGATACGCAGTATTTT
CASSQVGGGDDTQYF
>TRBJ2-3|.|TRBV10-3|.
TGTGCCATCAGTGAGTGGGGCGTCGGGAGCACAGATACGCAGTATTTT
CAISEWGVGSTDTQYF
>TRBJ2-2|.|TRBV5-1|.
TGCGCCAGCAGCTTGGCCGGGGAGGTTTTTACCGGGGAGCTGTTTTTT
CASSLAGEVFTGELFF